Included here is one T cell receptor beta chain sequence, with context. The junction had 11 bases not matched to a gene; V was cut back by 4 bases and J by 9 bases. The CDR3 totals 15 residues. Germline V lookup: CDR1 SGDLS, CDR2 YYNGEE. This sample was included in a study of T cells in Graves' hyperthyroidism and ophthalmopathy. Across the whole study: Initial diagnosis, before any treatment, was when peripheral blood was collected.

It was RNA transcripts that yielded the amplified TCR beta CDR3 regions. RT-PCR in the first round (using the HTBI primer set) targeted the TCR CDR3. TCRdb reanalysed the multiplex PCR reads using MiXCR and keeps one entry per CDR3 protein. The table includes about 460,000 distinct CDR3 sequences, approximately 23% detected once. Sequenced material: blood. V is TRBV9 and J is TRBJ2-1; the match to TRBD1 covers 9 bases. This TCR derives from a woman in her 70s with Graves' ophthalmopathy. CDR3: CASSSRGDRDIEQFF. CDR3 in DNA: TGTGCCAGCAGCTCAAGGGGGGACAGGGATATTGAGCAGTTCTTC.